The 5 T cell receptor beta chains below all came from one sample that was sequenced in a study of blood T cell repertoires in COVID-19. Clones were sequenced by immunoSEQ multiplex PCR, and TCRdb holds only the in-frame ones, with some missing. Of roughly 130,000 clones listed, roughly 75% are singletons. The sample consisted of peripheral blood. These TCRs come from a man between 60 and 70 years old with active or convalescent COVID-19.

The chain employs TRBV7-2 and TRBJ1-2, with 9 bases fitting TRBD1. The J segment lost 4 bases and the V segment lost 0 bases, leaving 3 bases of the junction unmatched. Per germline, CDR1 SGHTA and CDR2 FQGNSA. The CDR3 consists of 15 residues. The CDR3 is CASSLAGQGPYGYTF. Written as DNA, the CDR3 is TGTGCCAGCAGCTTAGCGGGACAGGGCCCCTATGGCTACACCTTC.

V gene TRBV7-3 combines with J gene TRBJ2-2, with D possibly matching TRBD2 (5 bases). The CDR3 runs 13 residues. V dropped 7 bases and J dropped 5 bases, with 11 bases sitting between them. The germline gives CDR1 SGHTA, CDR2 FQGTGA. DNA for the CDR3: TGTGCCAGCACCCTATCGGGGACCGGGGAGCTGTTTTTT. Translating it yields CASTLSGTGELFF.

This clone was picked up a small number of times. The chain joins TRBV4-3 to TRBJ1-1, with D perhaps TRBD1 (5 bases). The germline gives CDR1 LGHNA, CDR2 YSLEER. The ends were cut back, 4 bases at V and 7 bases at J, with 13 bases in the middle. The CDR3 totals 13 residues. The CDR3 bases are TGCGCCAGCAGCCCCATGCGGGGGGATGAAGCTTTCTTT. Amino acids: CASSPMRGDEAFF.

This clone occurred many times. The V and J genes are TRBV5-4 and TRBJ1-2, with 7 bases lining up with TRBD1. The V segment lost 3 bases and the J segment 4 bases; nucleotides outside the gene matches: 12. This CDR3 is 16 amino acids long. Germline CDR1 is SGHNT and CDR2 is YYREEE (reference sequence). The chain's CDR3 is CASSSGTAHLAYGYTF. The CDR3 region has the DNA TGTGCCAGCAGCTCGGGGACAGCACATTTAGCCTATGGCTACACCTTC.

This chain joins TRBV5-1 and TRBJ2-7; 7 bases line up with TRBD2. Germline assignment: CDR1 SGHRS and CDR2 YFSETQ. This CDR3 is 14 amino acids long. V was clipped by 4 bases and J by 2 bases; unmatched bases: 6. In DNA, the CDR3 is TGCGCCAGCAGCGACCCAGGGACTACCTACGAGCAGTACTTC. Its protein is CASSDPGTTYEQYF.